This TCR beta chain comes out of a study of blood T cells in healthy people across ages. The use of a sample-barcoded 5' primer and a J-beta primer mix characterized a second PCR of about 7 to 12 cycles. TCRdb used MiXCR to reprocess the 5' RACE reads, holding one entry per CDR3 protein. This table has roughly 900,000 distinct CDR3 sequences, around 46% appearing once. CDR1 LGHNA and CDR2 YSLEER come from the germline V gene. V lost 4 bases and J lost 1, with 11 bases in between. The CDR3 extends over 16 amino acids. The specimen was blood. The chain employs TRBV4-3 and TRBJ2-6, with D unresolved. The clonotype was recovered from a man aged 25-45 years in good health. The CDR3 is CASSRAYNSGANVLTF. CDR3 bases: TGCGCCAGCAGCCGAGCTTACAATTCTGGGGCCAACGTCCTGACTTTC.